This T cell receptor (beta chain) is from a study of blood T cell repertoires in COVID-19. As for the study in general: PBMCs, B-cell-depleted T cells, or T cells were the source of the cDNA or gDNA that made up the material.

Assay used: immunoSEQ multiplex PCR; TCRdb lists only in-frame clones, some missing. The table lists approximately 150,000 clones, about 90% of them singletons, with roughly 10% in the top ten. The CDR3 is 14 amino acids. CDR1 is LNHNV, CDR2 YYDKDF, per germline (reference sequence). V lost 3 bases to trimming and J lost 0 bases; unmatched junction nucleotides: 0. All enrollees were about 18 to 89 years old and from approximately 25 US areas. Symptom resolution, clearance, or two negative PCRs marked the recovered donors of Cohort 3. The origin of this receptor is a man aged 55 to 70 who had recovered from COVID-19. This chain uses TRBV15 with TRBJ1-1; TRBD1 aligns across 8 bases. Sequencing was carried out using PBMCs or T cells enriched from blood (not recorded which). The CDR3 is CATSRGQVNTEAFF. The CDR3 DNA follows: TGTGCCACCAGCAGGGGACAGGTGAACACTGAAGCTTTCTTT. Full variable domain (rest looked up from reference TRBV15 and TRBJ1-1): DAMVIQNPRYQVTQFGKPVTLSCSQTLNHNVMYWYQQKSSQAPKLLFHYYDKDFNNEADTPDNFQSRRPNTSFCFLDIRSPGLGDTAMYLCATSRGQVNTEAFFGQGTRLTVV.